This TCR beta chain was identified during a study of blood T cell repertoires in COVID-19. Clones were sequenced by immunoSEQ multiplex PCR, and TCRdb holds only the in-frame ones, with some missing. The data contain 150,000 to 200,000 clones, around 89% of them singletons. CDR3 size: 17 residues. The germline V gene has CDR1 SGHKS and CDR2 YYEKEE (reference sequence). V was shortened by 1 base and J by 0 bases, with 14 bases between the two germline ends. The receptor was derived from a man between 60 and 75 years old with acute or convalescent COVID-19. V usage is TRBV5-5 and J usage is TRBJ1-5; unclear D gene. Input material: peripheral blood. Here the CDR3 reads CASSLTDSPLSNQPQHF. CDR3 nucleotides: TGTGCCAGCAGCTTGACAGATTCTCCCCTTAGCAATCAGCCCCAGCATTTT.